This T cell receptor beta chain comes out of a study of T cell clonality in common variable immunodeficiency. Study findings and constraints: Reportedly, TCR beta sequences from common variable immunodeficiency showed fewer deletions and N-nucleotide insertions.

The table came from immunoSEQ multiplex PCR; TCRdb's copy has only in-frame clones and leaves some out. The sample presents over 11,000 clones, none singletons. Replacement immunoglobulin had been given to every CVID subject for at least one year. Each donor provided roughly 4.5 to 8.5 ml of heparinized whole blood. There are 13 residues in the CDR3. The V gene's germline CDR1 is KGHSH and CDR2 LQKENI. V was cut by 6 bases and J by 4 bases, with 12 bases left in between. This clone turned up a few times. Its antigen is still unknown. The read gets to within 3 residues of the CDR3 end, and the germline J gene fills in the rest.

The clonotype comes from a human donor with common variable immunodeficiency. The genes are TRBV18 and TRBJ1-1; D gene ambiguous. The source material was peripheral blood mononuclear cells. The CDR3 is CASSFTVRTEAFF. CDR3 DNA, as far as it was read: TGTGCCAGCTCGTTCACGGTACGCACTGAA.